This passage covers 14 T cell receptor beta chains from one sample sequenced in a study of technical replicates of blood from a handful of donors. This table comes from immunoSEQ multiplex PCR, and its TCRdb copy is limited to in-frame clones, with some not included. Seen here are more than 95,000 clones, around 96% observed once, and the top ten hold 0.21%. Sequencing was carried out using T cells isolated from PBMCs. These receptors came from a human donor in good health.

The rearrangement links TRBV5-1 to TRBJ2-6; D unresolved. Germline V CDR1 and CDR2: SGHRS, YFSETQ. CDR3 size: 19 residues. The V end lost 1 base, the J end lost 0 bases, and 17 bases lay between the germline ends. CDR3 residues: CASSLISLYILSGANVLTF. The CDR3 DNA is TGCGCCAGCAGCTTGATCTCCTTATACATCCTCTCTGGGGCCAACGTCCTGACTTTC.

The V gene is TRBV19, the J gene TRBJ2-7; perhaps TRBD2 as D (5 bases). The CDR3 consists of 15 residues. Germline CDR1 and CDR2: LNHDA and SQIVND (reference sequence). With 5 bases removed from V and 3 bases from J, the gap between germline ends came to 17 bases. CDR3 in amino acids: CASSAVRGSVYEQYF. CDR3 in DNA: TGTGCCAGTAGTGCGGTCCGGGGATCCGTCTACGAGCAGTACTTC.

The chain links TRBV27 to TRBJ2-6, with TRBD2 as a possible D gene (6 bases). Germline-derived CDR1 and CDR2 are MNHEY and SMNVEV (reference sequence). This CDR3 spans 17 amino acids. Trimming removed 4 bases from V and 0 bases from J, with 13 bases in between. The CDR3 DNA is TGTGCCAGCAGTTCGCCGTCGCGGGGCTCTGGGGCCAACGTCCTGACTTTC. Residues: CASSSPSRGSGANVLTF.

The chain has TRBV5-1 and TRBJ2-7; D is perhaps TRBD2 (5 bases). The length of the CDR3 is 14 residues. Germline CDR1 is SGHRS and CDR2 is YFSETQ. V was pared by 4 bases and J by 5 bases, with 16 bases between. This CDR3 reads CASSPRASSHEQYF. In nucleotides, the CDR3 is TGCGCCAGCAGCCCGAGGGCTAGCAGCCACGAGCAGTACTTC.

The chain is built from TRBV6-5 and TRBJ1-1, with TRBD1 matching over 9 bases. Germline CDR1 is MNHEY and CDR2 is SVGAGI. CDR3 size: 15 residues. V was clipped by 0 bases and J by 2 bases; unmatched bases: 1. CDR3 DNA: TGTGCCAGCAGTTACTCGGGACAGGGAAACACTGAAGCTTTCTTT. Protein sequence: CASSYSGQGNTEAFF.

The chain joins TRBV14 to TRBJ1-1; D might be TRBD1 (5 bases). In germline, CDR1 is SGHDN, CDR2 FVKESK. The CDR3 length is 14 residues. The ends were cut back, 6 bases at V and 0 bases at J, with 11 bases in the middle. CDR3 nucleotide sequence: TGTGCCAGCAGTCTGACAGTATTGAACACTGAAGCTTTCTTT. Protein sequence: CASSLTVLNTEAFF.

This chain joins TRBV19 and TRBJ2-1; 8 nucleotides match TRBD2. The CDR3 has 15 residues. Unmatched junction bases numbered 10, after V lost 5 bases and J lost 7 bases. Looked up from germline, CDR1 is LNHDA and CDR2 is SQIVND (reference sequence). The CDR3 loop reads CASSPRAGDKNEQFF. CDR3 DNA: TGTGCCAGTAGTCCCCGAGCGGGAGATAAGAATGAGCAGTTCTTC.

This chain joins TRBV27 and TRBJ1-2, with 7 bases aligning to TRBD1. Germline V gives CDR1 MNHEY, CDR2 SMNVEV (reference sequence). The CDR3 length is 15 residues. J was trimmed by 4 bases and V by 4 bases; bases with no gene match: 9. For the CDR3, the DNA is TGTGCCAGCAGTTACGACAGGGATTCTTTCTATGGCTACACCTTC. It is translated as CASSYDRDSFYGYTF.

V and J are TRBV19 and TRBJ2-1; 10 bases fit TRBD1. The V gene end was trimmed by 5 bases and the J gene end by 7 bases; junction bases not matched to a gene: 11. CDR1 and CDR2 from the germline V gene are LNHDA and SQIVND (reference sequence). The CDR3 extends over 16 amino acids. CDR3 in amino acids: CASSAPGQGSFNEQFF. As DNA, the CDR3 is TGTGCCAGTAGTGCCCCGGGACAGGGGAGTTTTAATGAGCAGTTCTTC.

The chain has TRBV7-2 and TRBJ2-7; TRBD2 might be the D (5 bases). Germline V gene data show CDR1 as SGHTA and CDR2 as FQGNSA. Trimming removed 5 bases from V and 3 bases from J, with 8 bases in between. CDR3 size: 12 residues. The CDR3 spells CASSPRGYEQYF. The CDR3 bases are TGTGCCAGCAGCCCCCGGGGCTACGAGCAGTACTTC. The full variable domain, rest sourced from reference TRBV7-2 and TRBJ2-7, is GAGVSQSPSNKVTEKGKDVELRCDPISGHTALYWYRQSLGQGLEFLIYFQGNSAPDKSGLPSDRFSAERTGGSVSTLTIQRTQQEDSAVYLCASSPRGYEQYFGPGTRLTVT.

This chain joins TRBV6-1 and TRBJ2-5, with a weak D call TRBD1 (6 bases). Trimming took off 6 bases at V and 9 bases at J, with 20 bases between the two ends. The CDR3 is 14 residues long. CDR1 is MNHNS, CDR2 SASEGT, per germline. CDR3: CASRELGGMLAQYF. Here the CDR3 DNA reads TGTGCCAGCAGAGAGTTAGGGGGAATGTTGGCCCAGTACTTC.

This chain links TRBV19 with TRBJ2-1, with 10 bases lining up with TRBD2. The CDR3 sequence is 15 residues long. V gave up 7 bases and J gave up 6 bases; unmatched junction bases: 9. Germline lookup yields CDR1 LNHDA and CDR2 SQIVND (reference sequence). The CDR3 DNA reads as TGTGCCAGTATGGTGAGGACTAGCGGATCCAATGAGCAGTTCTTC. Translating gives CASMVRTSGSNEQFF.

The rearrangement uses TRBV7-2 and TRBJ1-5; no firm D call. This CDR3 is 12 amino acids long. The V gene's germline CDR1 is SGHTA and CDR2 FQGNSA. V lost 0 bases and J 9 bases, leaving 6 bases between the germline ends. CDR3 residues: CASSLAGRPQHF. The CDR3 DNA follows: TGTGCCAGCAGCTTAGCAGGGAGGCCCCAGCATTTT. Filled out from reference TRBV7-2 and TRBJ1-5, the complete variable domain reads GAGVSQSPSNKVTEKGKDVELRCDPISGHTALYWYRQSLGQGLEFLIYFQGNSAPDKSGLPSDRFSAERTGGSVSTLTIQRTQQEDSAVYLCASSLAGRPQHFGDGTRLSIL.

The J gene is TRBJ2-1, the V gene TRBV7-2, with TRBD2 matching over 7 bases. The CDR3 loop spans 14 amino acids. Germline-derived CDR1 and CDR2 are SGHTA and FQGNSA. V lost 4 bases and J lost 4; bases outside the gene matches: 4. The CDR3 here is CASSSLAIYNEQFF. The CDR3 DNA sequence: TGTGCCAGCAGCTCACTAGCGATATACAATGAGCAGTTCTTC.